One and the same sample provided the 28 T cell receptor beta chains below, sequenced in a study of blood T cell repertoires in COVID-19. Some clones are missing from TCRdb's copy, which holds only in-frame ones; the method was immunoSEQ multiplex PCR. Among 100,000 to 150,000 clones listed, under 95% were seen once. The specimen sequenced was peripheral blood. These receptor sequences come from a man aged 45-60 years with active COVID-19.

The chain couples TRBV15 to TRBJ1-2; D is uncertain. This CDR3 comprises 13 residues. Trimming stripped 3 bases from V and 5 bases from J, with 10 bases between. Germline lookup yields CDR1 LNHNV and CDR2 YYDKDF (reference sequence). CDR3 loop: CATSSPPYYGYTF. DNA for the CDR3: TGTGCCACCAGCAGCCCCCCTTATTATGGCTACACCTTC.

The chain combines TRBV3-1 (or the pseudogene TRBV3-2) with TRBJ1-2; TRBD1 matches at 9 bases. The CDR3 is 15 residues long. The ends lost 4 bases at V and 3 bases at J; junction bases unmatched: 6. Germline V CDR1 and CDR2: LGHDT, YNNKEL (reference sequence). CDR3 amino acids: CASSRWTGADYGYTF. CDR3 nucleotide sequence: TGTGCCAGCAGCCGTTGGACAGGGGCGGACTATGGCTACACCTTC.

This chain connects TRBV3-1 (or the pseudogene TRBV3-2) to TRBJ1-1; D possibly corresponds to TRBD1 (5 bases). The CDR3 contains 14 residues. Germline loops: CDR1 LGHDT, CDR2 YNNKEL (reference sequence). Trimming left V 0 bases short and J 5 bases short, with 10 bases between. Written as DNA, the CDR3 is TGTGCCAGCAGCCAAGACAGGGTACGGACTGAAGCTTTCTTT. Its protein is CASSQDRVRTEAFF.

The rearrangement joins TRBV6-6 to TRBJ1-1, with D possibly being TRBD1 (6 bases). This CDR3 region has 14 residues. Trimming shortened V by 6 bases and J by 11 bases, and 22 bases separated the two germline ends. Germline loops: CDR1 MNHNY, CDR2 SVGAGI (reference sequence). CDR3 coding DNA: TGTGCCAGCAGCAGACAGGCCGAAGGGTTCGGGGCTTTCTTT. It encodes CASSRQAEGFGAFF.

The chain couples TRBV7-9 to TRBJ2-1; 9 nucleotides line up with TRBD2. The trim removed 0 bases at V and 8 bases at J, leaving 5 bases unmatched. Germline loops: CDR1 SEHNR, CDR2 FQNEAQ (reference sequence). The CDR3 has 15 residues. Written as DNA, the CDR3 is TGTGCCAGCAGCTTAGCGAGCGGGAGGTTAGATGAGCAGTTCTTC. Translated, it gives CASSLASGRLDEQFF.

The J gene is TRBJ2-2, the V gene TRBV10-2; tentatively, D is TRBD1 (5 bases). The germline V gene has CDR1 WSHSY and CDR2 SAAADI. CDR3 length: 14 amino acids. V was trimmed by 3 bases and J by 6 bases, leaving 11 bases between them. The CDR3 region is CASSDQGRAGELFF. DNA for the CDR3: TGCGCCAGCAGTGACCAGGGTAGGGCCGGGGAGCTGTTTTTT.

The chain carries TRBV24-1 and TRBJ2-7; D gene uncertain. The germline V gene encodes CDR1 KGHDR and CDR2 SFDVKD. The V and J ends lost 4 bases and 3 bases respectively, with 12 bases between them. The CDR3 has 14 residues. CDR3: CATSDRVTSYEQYV. In nucleotides, the CDR3 is TGTGCCACCAGTGACCGAGTGACAAGCTACGAGCAGTACGTC.

The chain carries TRBV10-3 and TRBJ2-4; 9 nucleotides agree with TRBD1. Germline V gene data show CDR1 as ENHRY and CDR2 as SYGVKD. Trimming took 5 bases from V and 4 from J; bases not matched to a gene: 3. The CDR3 runs to 14 residues. CDR3 region: CAISPGQGKNIQYF. The CDR3 nucleotides read TGTGCCATCAGTCCGGGACAGGGAAAAAACATTCAGTACTTC.

The chain couples TRBV5-1 to TRBJ2-1; 7 positions agree with TRBD2. Germline CDR1 and CDR2: SGHRS and YFSETQ. V shed 4 bases and J 8 bases; nucleotides not matched to a gene: 9. The CDR3 totals 14 residues. Here the CDR3 reads CASSSGRGRDEQFF. The CDR3 DNA is TGCGCCAGCAGCAGCGGACGGGGGAGGGATGAGCAGTTCTTC.

This clone was counted only a few times. V is TRBV24-1 and J is TRBJ1-2, with 7 nucleotides matching TRBD1. Per germline, CDR1 KGHDR and CDR2 SFDVKD. The CDR3 has 13 amino acids. J lost 8 bases, V lost 3 bases, and 5 bases had no gene match. Here the CDR3 DNA reads TGTGCCACCAGTGATGGAGGGGGCGCGGGCTACACCTTC. It specifies CATSDGGGAGYTF.

This clone was seen more than once but under ten times. The rearrangement links TRBV11-2 to TRBJ1-2; 7 nucleotides align to TRBD1. V dropped 5 bases and J dropped 3; count of bases not matched to a gene: 6. The CDR3 totals 14 residues. Germline assignment: CDR1 SGHAT and CDR2 FQNNGV. The CDR3 protein is CASSRLGQHYGYTF. CDR3 coding DNA: TGTGCCAGCAGCCGTCTGGGACAGCACTATGGCTACACCTTC.

The chain uses TRBV6-5 and TRBJ2-2; possibly TRBD1 for D (5 bases). Germline-derived CDR1 and CDR2 are MNHEY and SVGAGI. CDR3 length: 14 amino acids. V shed 7 bases and J shed 1 base, with 10 bases lying between them. DNA for the CDR3: TGTGCCAGCATTAGGCAGGGGAACACCGGGGAGCTGTTTTTT. The encoded protein is CASIRQGNTGELFF.

The rearrangement links TRBV5-4 to TRBJ2-5, with TRBD1 matching over 10 bases. Trimming cost V 3 bases and J 7 bases; bases outside gene matches: 12. The CDR3 has 16 residues. CDR1 and CDR2 from the germline V gene are SGHNT and YYREEE (reference sequence). The CDR3 loop is CASSSTPGQGIGTQYF. The CDR3 coding sequence is TGTGCCAGCAGCTCTACCCCGGGACAGGGGATAGGGACCCAGTACTTC. Drawing the rest from reference TRBV5-4 and TRBJ2-5, the complete variable domain is ETGVTQSPTHLIKTRGQQVTLRCSSQSGHNTVSWYQQALGQGPQFIFQYYREEENGRGNFPPRFSGLQFPNYSSELNVNALELDDSALYLCASSSTPGQGIGTQYFGPGTRLLVL.

The V call is TRBV7-3, the J call TRBJ2-1, with 7 bases that match TRBD1. The CDR3 is 15 residues long. The germline V gene has CDR1 SGHTA and CDR2 FQGTGA. Germline trimming cut 5 bases from V and 5 bases from J; bases unmatched to any gene: 9. The CDR3 DNA follows: TGTGCCAGCAGCCTCAGGGGGACAGATAACAATGAGCAGTTCTTC. Its protein product is CASSLRGTDNNEQFF.

This clone was detected only once. The chain is built from TRBV9 and TRBJ2-7; 10 bases match TRBD2. The CDR3 extends over 14 amino acids. The trim removed 3 bases at V and 5 bases at J, leaving 5 bases unmatched. CDR1 is SGDLS, CDR2 YYNGEE, per germline. The CDR3 DNA is TGTGCCAGCAGCGGAACTAGCGGGGTCAACGAGCAGTACTTC. Encoded protein: CASSGTSGVNEQYF.

This chain connects TRBV5-1 to TRBJ2-3, with 7 bases aligning to TRBD1. The CDR3 totals 16 residues. Per the germline V gene, CDR1 is SGHRS and CDR2 is YFSETQ. J was trimmed by 4 bases and V by 4 bases; bases with no gene match: 12. CDR3 in DNA: TGCGCCAGCAGCCTAAGACAGGGTGGGGTGGCAGATACGCAGTATTTT. It yields the protein CASSLRQGGVADTQYF.

The gene calls are TRBV7-2 and TRBJ2-6; 8 bases match TRBD1. The CDR3 is made up of 15 amino acids. Germline loops: CDR1 SGHTA, CDR2 FQGNSA. V dropped 5 bases and J dropped 2; count of bases not matched to a gene: 2. CDR3 bases: TGTGCCAGCAGCCCACAGGGGGCTGGGGCCAACGTCCTGACTTTC. This translates into CASSPQGAGANVLTF. Full variable domain (missing parts from reference TRBV7-2 and TRBJ2-6): GAGVSQSPSNKVTEKGKDVELRCDPISGHTALYWYRQSLGQGLEFLIYFQGNSAPDKSGLPSDRFSAERTGGSVSTLTIQRTQQEDSAVYLCASSPQGAGANVLTFGAGSRLTVL.

The chain employs TRBV2 and TRBJ2-1; 10 bases fit TRBD2. Trimming took 5 bases from V and 5 from J; bases not matched to a gene: 9. The CDR3 is 16 residues long. Germline V gives CDR1 SNHLY, CDR2 FYNNEI. CDR3 amino acids: CASSTPELAGNNEQFF. The CDR3 nucleotides read TGTGCCAGCAGTACCCCAGAACTAGCGGGGAACAATGAGCAGTTCTTC.

The chain employs TRBV25-1 and TRBJ2-1; a weak D match, TRBD1 (5 bases). Germline assignment: CDR1 MGHDK and CDR2 SYGVNS. CDR3 length: 13 residues. V was trimmed by 3 bases and J by 14 bases, leaving 17 bases between them. CDR3 protein: CASSDQGLSFKFF. CDR3 nucleotide sequence: TGTGCCAGCAGTGATCAGGGTCTCTCATTTAAGTTCTTC.

The genes are TRBV9 and TRBJ2-1; 10 bases align to TRBD1. Germline CDR1 SGDLS, CDR2 YYNGEE. CDR3 length: 17 residues. V lost 2 bases, J lost 1 base, and 6 bases stayed unmatched. CDR3 DNA: TGTGCCAGCAGCGTTTCGACAGGGGGCAGTTCCTACAATGAGCAGTTCTTC. It is translated as CASSVSTGGSSYNEQFF. Full variable domain (rest looked up from reference TRBV9 and TRBJ2-1): DSGVTQTPKHLITATGQRVTLRCSPRSGDLSVYWYQQSLDQGLQFLIQYYNGEERAKGNILERFSAQQFPDLHSELNLSSLELGDSALYFCASSVSTGGSSYNEQFFGPGTRLTVL.

The CDR3 loop is CASSEGLGTQYF. In DNA form, the CDR3 reads TGTGCCAGCAGCGAAGGACTAGGAACCCAGTACTTC. The chain joins TRBV3-1 (or the pseudogene TRBV3-2) to TRBJ2-5, with 7 bases fitting TRBD2. The CDR3 extends over 12 amino acids. Germline-derived CDR1 and CDR2 are LGHDT and YNNKEL (reference sequence). J was trimmed by 8 bases and V by 5 bases; bases with no gene match: 5.

The V and J genes are TRBV7-9 and TRBJ2-3, with 9 bases that match TRBD1. This CDR3 is built from 17 residues. With V trimmed by 4 bases and J by 2 bases, 10 bases remained unmatched. Looked up from germline, CDR1 is SEHNR and CDR2 is FQNEAQ (reference sequence). The chain's CDR3 is CASSSPGTGRYTDTQYF. The CDR3 DNA reads TGTGCCAGCAGCTCCCCCGGGACAGGGAGATACACAGATACGCAGTATTTT.

Comments on this clone: The sample holds other DNA sequences that translate to the same CDR3. V and J are TRBV5-1 and TRBJ2-2; D gene ambiguous. V was pared by 0 bases and J by 3 bases, with 3 bases between. Germline V lookup: CDR1 SGHRS, CDR2 YFSETQ. CDR3 length equals 13 residues. This CDR3 reads CASSLADTGELFF. The CDR3 nucleotides read TGCGCCAGCAGCTTGGCGGACACCGGGGAGCTGTTTTTT.

This chain joins TRBV5-1 and TRBJ2-5; TRBD1 aligns across 7 bases. Looked up from germline, CDR1 is SGHRS and CDR2 is YFSETQ. The CDR3 loop spans 15 amino acids. With 3 bases clipped from V and 2 bases from J, the junction kept 7 bases outside the gene matches. CDR3 sequence (DNA): TGCGCCAGCAGCTGGAGGACAGGAGGTCAAGAGACCCAGTACTTC. Its protein is CASSWRTGGQETQYF.

The chain joins TRBV28 to TRBJ2-3, with 16 positions matching TRBD2. CDR1 is MDHEN and CDR2 is SYDVKM in the germline V gene. The CDR3 runs to 18 residues. V shed 1 base and J 6 bases; nucleotides not matched to a gene: 7. CDR3 region: CASSLFGTSGRAEDTQYF. The CDR3 DNA follows: TGTGCCAGCAGTTTATTCGGGACTAGCGGGAGGGCCGAGGATACGCAGTATTTT.

The chain has TRBV27 and TRBJ1-5, with D possibly matching TRBD1 (6 bases). Germline CDR1 MNHEY, CDR2 SMNVEV (reference sequence). There are 13 residues in the CDR3. Trimming pared 8 bases from V and 8 bases from J, leaving 16 bases between. DNA of the CDR3: TGTGCCAGCCGCTATTCAGGGGAAAAGCCCCAGCATTTT. As protein: CASRYSGEKPQHF.

The rearrangement joins TRBV29-1 to TRBJ1-3, with a weak D call TRBD1 (6 bases). The V and J ends lost 5 bases and 4 bases respectively, with 12 bases between them. The CDR3 runs to 13 residues. Germline V gene sequence: CDR1 SQVTM, CDR2 ANQGSEA. CDR3 loop: CSVSQGTGNTIYF. Written as DNA, the CDR3 is TGCAGCGTTTCGCAGGGGACAGGAAACACCATATATTTT.

CDR3 coding DNA: TGTGCCAGCAGCCCGCTATATTTAGACAATGAGCAGTTCTTC. This encodes CASSPLYLDNEQFF. The chain uses TRBV7-9 and TRBJ2-1; unclear D gene. Per the germline V gene, CDR1 is SEHNR and CDR2 is FQNEAQ (reference sequence). V lost 5 bases and J 5 bases, leaving 13 bases between the germline ends. The CDR3 is made up of 14 amino acids.